The next 16 T cell receptor beta chains were all read from a single sample in a study of blood T cells in healthy people across ages. Primed by a sample-barcoded 5' primer and a J-beta primer mix, a second PCR proceeded for roughly 6 to 12 cycles. TCRdb analysed the 5' RACE reads with MiXCR anew, one entry per CDR3 protein. The sample records approximately 800,000 distinct CDR3 sequences, roughly 24% being singletons. These data were also filed under a second study, of T cells of mothers and their children.

Material: blood. The receptors stem from a boy aged 10-17 years in good health.

The chain joins TRBV6-5 to TRBJ1-1; tentatively, D is TRBD1 (6 bases). Trimming pared 0 bases from V and 0 bases from J, leaving 17 bases between. This CDR3 spans 18 amino acids. Looked up from germline, CDR1 is MNHEY and CDR2 is SVGAGI. The CDR3 DNA reads TGTGCCAGCAGTTACTCGAATCCGGTAAGGGGGATGAACACTGAAGCTTTCTTT. Translated, it gives CASSYSNPVRGMNTEAFF.

The V call is TRBV12-3 or TRBV12-4, the J call TRBJ2-5; 9 positions agree with TRBD1. The V segment lost 7 bases and the J segment 2 bases; nucleotides outside the gene matches: 2. The CDR3 runs to 13 residues. The CDR3 here is CASTGQGQETQYF. CDR3 sequence (DNA): TGTGCCAGCACAGGACAGGGGCAAGAGACCCAGTACTTC.

The rearrangement uses TRBV29-1 and TRBJ2-5, with D maybe TRBD1 (5 bases). Per the germline V gene, CDR1 is SQVTM and CDR2 is ANQGSEA. Trimming pared 6 bases from V and 5 bases from J, leaving 13 bases between. This CDR3 contains 12 residues. The CDR3 coding sequence is TGCAGCGTGGCAGGGTTGAGGGAGACCCAGTACTTC. It yields the protein CSVAGLRETQYF.

The chain links TRBV6-1 to TRBJ2-7; 7 nucleotides agree with TRBD1. CDR3 length equals 13 residues. The V gene's germline CDR1 is MNHNS and CDR2 SASEGT. V lost 8 bases, J lost 0 bases, and 4 bases stayed unmatched. The CDR3 protein is CASVWDSSYEQYF. DNA of the CDR3: TGTGCCAGCGTCTGGGACAGCTCCTACGAGCAGTACTTC.

This clonotype was picked up a small number of times. The chain carries TRBV5-1 and TRBJ1-2; 9 positions agree with TRBD1. The CDR3 sequence is 15 residues long. V lost 3 bases and J lost 3; bases outside the gene matches: 6. The germline gives CDR1 SGHRS, CDR2 YFSETQ. The CDR3 protein is CASSSTGGYDYGYTF. CDR3 bases: TGCGCCAGCAGCTCGACAGGGGGGTACGACTATGGCTACACCTTC.

V and J are TRBV5-4 and TRBJ2-7, with 9 bases aligning to TRBD1. Trimming cost V 4 bases and J 5 bases; bases outside gene matches: 13. Germline CDR1 SGHNT, CDR2 YYREEE (reference sequence). The CDR3 totals 16 residues. CDR3 DNA: TGTGCCAGCAGCCCCCCAGGGACAGGGAATGTACACGAGCAGTACTTC. It specifies CASSPPGTGNVHEQYF.

This clonotype was seen a handful of times. The CDR3 protein is CSARSEQTYGSFSSYEQYF. The CDR3 DNA reads TGCAGTGCTAGGTCCGAACAAACATATGGGAGCTTTAGCTCCTACGAGCAGTACTTC. The J gene is TRBJ2-7, the V gene TRBV20-1, with D maybe TRBD2 (5 bases). This CDR3 has 19 amino acids. Germline CDR1 DFQATT, CDR2 SNEGSKA (reference sequence). V dropped 3 bases and J dropped 0 bases, with 27 bases sitting between them.

This chain connects TRBV20-1 to TRBJ2-5; D might be TRBD2 (6 bases). The germline V gene encodes CDR1 DFQATT and CDR2 SNEGSKA (reference sequence). V shed 0 bases and J shed 2 bases, with 13 bases lying between them. The CDR3 is made up of 15 amino acids. CDR3 loop: CSARDSRAGQETQYF. In DNA form, the CDR3 reads TGCAGTGCTAGAGATTCTAGGGCGGGACAAGAGACCCAGTACTTC.

The rearrangement links TRBV6-5 to TRBJ2-1, with TRBD2 as a possible D gene (5 bases). The CDR3 sequence is 16 residues long. The germline gives CDR1 MNHEY, CDR2 SVGAGI. Deletions cut 0 bases from V and 4 bases from J, with 13 bases between. The CDR3 DNA sequence: TGTGCCAGCAGTTACTCGAATACTAGATCTTACAATGAGCAGTTCTTC. Translation: CASSYSNTRSYNEQFF.

This chain links TRBV7-6 with TRBJ2-5, with 7 positions matching TRBD1. The J call may be mistaken, given a closer DNA end match to TRBJ2-7. There are 14 residues in the CDR3. The germline gives CDR1 SGHVS, CDR2 FNYEAQ. The CDR3 nucleotides are TGTGCCAGCAGCGAGGGGGCAGGGGTGCACGAGCAGTACTTC. Its translation is CASSEGAGVHEQYF.

This clonotype has more than one count but fewer than ten. The rearrangement uses TRBV18 and TRBJ2-1; D not certain. The CDR3 totals 14 residues. Trimming shortened V by 2 bases and J by 2 bases, and 7 bases separated the two germline ends. Germline-derived CDR1 and CDR2 are KGHSH and LQKENI. The CDR3 DNA is TGTGCCAGCTCACCAACCTCTACCTACAATGAGCAGTTCTTC. Its protein is CASSPTSTYNEQFF.

This clonotype was observed a handful of times. V gene TRBV27 combines with J gene TRBJ1-6; D remains ambiguous. V dropped 7 bases and J dropped 10 bases, with 14 bases sitting between them. The CDR3 consists of 13 residues. CDR1 and CDR2 (germline): MNHEY, SMNVEV (reference sequence). The CDR3 nucleotides read TGTGCCAGCAAGGAATTCCAGATCTCACCCCTCCACTTT. Protein sequence: CASKEFQISPLHF.

This clonotype was counted only a few times. This CDR3 reads CASSPVRLGEQFF. The CDR3 DNA reads TGTGCCAGCAGCCCCGTCCGGCTCGGTGAGCAGTTCTTC. The genes are TRBV14 and TRBJ2-1; no definite D call. V gave up 4 bases and J gave up 9 bases, with 13 bases separating them. CDR1 SGHDN and CDR2 FVKESK come from the germline V gene. This CDR3 region has 13 residues.

The chain joins TRBV28 to TRBJ2-1; D is tentatively TRBD1 or TRBD2 (5 bases each). Germline assignment: CDR1 MDHEN and CDR2 SYDVKM. This CDR3 is built from 15 residues. Trimming removed 8 bases at V and 0 bases at J, with 14 bases between. This CDR3 reads CASGSGTASYNEQFF. DNA of the CDR3: TGTGCCAGCGGCTCCGGGACGGCCTCCTACAATGAGCAGTTCTTC.

This clonotype was seen a handful of times. The rearrangement joins TRBV3-1 to TRBJ2-3; D might be TRBD2 (5 bases). Germline-derived CDR1 and CDR2 are LGHDT and YNNKEL (reference sequence). The V end lost 1 base, the J end lost 4 bases, and 9 bases lay between the germline ends. The CDR3 sequence is 14 residues long. In DNA, the CDR3 is TGTGCCAGCAGCCAAGCGTTCGGGGCAGATACGCAGTATTTT. This encodes CASSQAFGADTQYF.

The J gene is TRBJ2-1, the V gene TRBV25-1; D might be TRBD1 (5 bases). Germline CDR1 MGHDK, CDR2 SYGVNS. Trimming removed 10 bases from V and 0 bases from J, with 19 bases in between. The CDR3 loop spans 16 amino acids. DNA for the CDR3: TGTGCCACCCATGTTCCTTGGCAGGGCTCCTACAATGAGCAGTTCTTC. Translation: CATHVPWQGSYNEQFF.